These T cell receptor beta chains were read from a single sample in a study of blood T cell repertoires in COVID-19. Generated by immunoSEQ multiplex PCR, the TCRdb table keeps only in-frame clones and is missing some. The sample lists some 91,000 clones, 70% to 90% occurring once. The sequencing input was peripheral blood. The receptor source for this set is a human donor in a cohort sampled during active COVID-19. Both conserved end residues are part of each CDR3. Each record gives: clone size, V gene, D gene, J gene, CDR3 DNA, CDR3 protein. The D gene is left open where the match is weak. A row's size may be missing; if present it is once, few, many or a size class.

>.|TRBV7-8|TRBD1|TRBJ1-2
TGTGCCAGCAGCGCGACAGGGGGCTATGGCTACACCTTC
CASSATGGYGYTF
>.|TRBV7-8|TRBD1|TRBJ2-1
TGTGCCAGCAGCTTAGTCTGGGGGACAGGGGGCTACAATGAGCAGTTCTTC
CASSLVWGTGGYNEQFF
>.|TRBV6-2/TRBV6-3|.|TRBJ1-1
TGTGCCAGCAGTTCGCCTCACGGGAAGAACACTGAAGCTTTCTTT
CASSSPHGKNTEAFF
>.|TRBV30|.|TRBJ2-7
TGTGCCTGGAGGGTGGACACCCGCGGACCCTACGAGCAGTACTTC
CAWRVDTRGPYEQYF
>.|TRBV28|TRBD1|TRBJ1-1
TGTGCCAGCAGACCCCCGGGACAGTACGCTGAAGCTTTCTTT
CASRPPGQYAEAFF
>.|TRBV6-5|TRBD2|TRBJ2-3
TGTGCCAGCAGTTTCGGGACTAGCGGAGACACAGATACGCAGTATTTT
CASSFGTSGDTDTQYF
>.|TRBV7-9|.|TRBJ2-2
TGTGCCAGCAGCTTCACAGCCGGGGAGCTGTTTTTT
CASSFTAGELFF
>.|TRBV29-1|.|TRBJ2-7
TGCAGCGTTTACGACAGGAAAAGCGAGCAGTACTTC
CSVYDRKSEQYF
>.|TRBV19|.|TRBJ2-7
TGTGCCAGTAGTACCACGGGACTTGTCTACGAGCAGTACTTC
CASSTTGLVYEQYF
>.|TRBV2|.|TRBJ2-6
TGTGCCCGCCGACAGCCCTCTGGGGCCAACGTCCTGACTTTC
CARRQPSGANVLTF
>.|TRBV9|TRBD2|TRBJ2-3
TGTGCCAGCAGCGTAGGTGGTCGAGCGGGAAGCACAGATACGCAGTATTTT
CASSVGGRAGSTDTQYF
>.|TRBV19|.|TRBJ1-1
TGTGCCAGTAGTACTAGCCCGAACACTGAAGCTTTCTTT
CASSTSPNTEAFF
>once|TRBV6-2/TRBV6-3|TRBD2|TRBJ2-7
TGTGCCAGCAGTTATGGCCCGACTAGCGGGAGCCACGAGCAGTACTTC
CASSYGPTSGSHEQYF
>.|TRBV7-2|TRBD2|TRBJ2-7
TGTGCCAGCAGCCTCCGACCGAGTGCGGGGGGACCCTACGAGCAGTACTTC
CASSLRPSAGGPYEQYF
>.|TRBV3-1/TRBV3-2|TRBD2|TRBJ2-1
TGTGCCAGCAGCGGACTAGCGGGAGTTCGTTCCTACAATGAGCAGTTCTTC
CASSGLAGVRSYNEQFF
>few|TRBV27|TRBD2|TRBJ2-1
TGTGCCAGCAGTTTATACCGGACTAGCGGGAGAGGGAATGAGCAGTTCTTC
CASSLYRTSGRGNEQFF
>.|TRBV10-3|TRBD2|TRBJ2-1
TGTGCCATCAGTGAGTATAATAGCGGGAGCTCCTACAATGAGCAGTTCTTC
CAISEYNSGSSYNEQFF
>.|TRBV9|TRBD2|TRBJ2-3
TGTGCCAGCAGCGACGGACTAGCGACAGATACGCAGTATTTT
CASSDGLATDTQYF
>.|TRBV5-1|.|TRBJ1-1
TGCGCCAGCAGCTTGAGGGGACACCCCTTGAACACTGAAGCTTTCTTT
CASSLRGHPLNTEAFF
>.|TRBV19|.|TRBJ2-2
TGTGCCAGTGAGAGACAGAGACCGAACACCGGGGAGCTGTTTTTT
CASERQRPNTGELFF
>.|TRBV19|.|TRBJ1-5
TGTGCCAGTAGTATGGCAGGGTTTGCTCAGCCCCAGCATTTT
CASSMAGFAQPQHF
>.|TRBV11-2|.|TRBJ1-5
TGTGCCAGCAGCCGGGGGGATGGTCAGCCCCAGCATTTT
CASSRGDGQPQHF
>few|TRBV5-4|TRBD1|TRBJ1-2
TGTGCCAGCACCACAGGGGGCGTCGGGTTCGGGGGTTATGGCTACACCTTC
CASTTGGVGFGGYGYTF
>.|TRBV5-1|TRBD2|TRBJ2-7
TGCGCCAGCAGCGGGGCGACTAGCGCAGTGGTCGGGGAGCAGTACTTC
CASSGATSAVVGEQYF
>.|TRBV18|TRBD2|TRBJ2-7
TGTGCCAGCGCCGGGACTAGCGAGGAACGTGGGTACTTC
CASAGTSEERGYF
>few|TRBV7-6|.|TRBJ1-1
TGTGCCAGCAGCTTGGGTGTCCGGAGTCCGGGCACTGAAGCTTTCTTT
CASSLGVRSPGTEAFF
>.|TRBV24-1|TRBD2|TRBJ2-1
TGTGCCACCAGTGAAAGCGGGAGGGCCTACAATGAGCAGTTCTTC
CATSESGRAYNEQFF
>few|TRBV28|.|TRBJ2-7
TGTGCCAGCAGTCCGACGGGGGAGTACGAGCAGTACTTC
CASSPTGEYEQYF
>.|TRBV19|.|TRBJ1-2
TGTGCCAGTAGTATTGCCTCCGGCCGCCCTCAGGGTGGCTACACCTTC
CASSIASGRPQGGYTF
>.|TRBV13|TRBD1|TRBJ1-1
TGTGCCAGCAGTTCGGACAGGCGGACTGAAGCTTTCTTT
CASSSDRRTEAFF
>.|TRBV5-1|.|TRBJ2-7
TGCGCCAGCAGCTTGGCGGGGGAAGTAGACGAGCAGTACTTC
CASSLAGEVDEQYF
>.|TRBV7-9|.|TRBJ1-2
TGTGCCAGCAGCTTCGGGTACTATGGCTACACCTTC
CASSFGYYGYTF
>.|TRBV5-1|.|TRBJ2-3
TGCGCCAGCAGCTTGGAGAACAGGCTGAAGTACACAGATACGCAGTATTTT
CASSLENRLKYTDTQYF
>once|TRBV10-3|.|TRBJ2-3
TGTGCCATCAGTGAGTTTACGAGGGCAGATACGCAGTATTTT
CAISEFTRADTQYF
>.|TRBV6-5|TRBD2|TRBJ2-2
TGTGCCAGCAGTTACACTAGCGTTTCCGGGGAGCTGTTTTTT
CASSYTSVSGELFF
>.|TRBV30|.|TRBJ1-1
TGTGCCTGGTTACAGTTGGGGGGGCCCCCTGAAGCTTTCTTT
CAWLQLGGPPEAFF
>.|TRBV9|.|TRBJ2-2
TGTGCCAGCAGCCCCAGACTAGGGTTGAACACCGGGGAGCTGTTTTTT
CASSPRLGLNTGELFF
>few|TRBV29-1|.|TRBJ1-1
TGCAGCGTAACCCAAGGGGCCGCAAACACTGAAGCTTTCTTT
CSVTQGAANTEAFF
>.|TRBV5-6|.|TRBJ2-7
TGTGCCAGCAGTCCCGGGTCTCCCTTCGAGCAGTACTTC
CASSPGSPFEQYF
>.|TRBV27|.|TRBJ2-3
TGTGCCAGCAGCCCACAGGGTCCGGTTTTAGATACGCAGTATTTT
CASSPQGPVLDTQYF
>.|TRBV7-8|.|TRBJ2-1
TGTGCCAGCAGCCCCCGATGGGCTACCAATGAGCAGTTCTTC
CASSPRWATNEQFF
>.|TRBV5-1|.|TRBJ2-2
TGCGCCAGCAGCCTGAACACCGGGGAGCTGTTTTTT
CASSLNTGELFF
>.|TRBV7-2|.|TRBJ2-7
TGTGCCAGCAGCTTACGGGACACTGCCGAGCAGTACTTC
CASSLRDTAEQYF
>.|TRBV5-6|.|TRBJ1-5
TGTGCCAGCAGATTATGGACAGTTAGCAATCAGCCCCAGCATTTT
CASRLWTVSNQPQHF
>.|TRBV6-1|.|TRBJ2-6
TGTGCCAGCAGTGAAGTAGCGGTTCACTCTGGGGCCAACGTCCTGACTTTC
CASSEVAVHSGANVLTF
>.|TRBV2|.|TRBJ2-6
TGTGCCAGCAGTGATCAGGGGAGCTCTGGGGCCAACGTCCTGACTTTC
CASSDQGSSGANVLTF
>.|TRBV5-1|TRBD2|TRBJ2-3
TGCGCCAGCAGCTTAACTAGCGTATTCACAGATACGCAGTATTTT
CASSLTSVFTDTQYF
>.|TRBV5-1|TRBD1|TRBJ2-7
TGCGCCAGCAGCTTGAAAGGACAGGGGGCGGACGAGCAGTACTTC
CASSLKGQGADEQYF
>.|TRBV6-2/TRBV6-3|TRBD1|TRBJ2-5
TGTGCCAGCAGTTACCAGTCGGTACCCAGGCCGATGACAGGGCTAGGGGAGACCCAGTACTTC
CASSYQSVPRPMTGLGETQYF
>.|TRBV5-1|.|TRBJ1-2
TGCGCCAGCAGCTTGGATGGGGCGTATGGCTACACCTTC
CASSLDGAYGYTF
>.|TRBV6-5|.|TRBJ2-7
TGTGCCAGCAGGGATACCACGGACTCCGAGCAGTACTTC
CASRDTTDSEQYF
>.|TRBV5-1|TRBD1|TRBJ1-6
TGCGCCAGCAGCTTGGAGCTCGGGACAGCTTATTCACCCCTCCACTTT
CASSLELGTAYSPLHF
>.|TRBV6-6|.|TRBJ2-5
TGTGCCAGCAAGGCCCAACAGGGAAAAGAGACCCAGTACTTC
CASKAQQGKETQYF
>.|TRBV6-2/TRBV6-3|.|TRBJ2-5
TGTGCCAGCAGTCCCACTGCGACAGCCGCCCAAGAGACCCAGTACTTC
CASSPTATAAQETQYF
>.|TRBV30|TRBD1|TRBJ2-7
TGTGCCTGGAGTGTACGGGGACAGAACTACGAGCAGTACTTC
CAWSVRGQNYEQYF